These T cell receptor beta chains were read from a single sample in a study of blood T cell repertoires in COVID-19. This table comes from immunoSEQ multiplex PCR, and its TCRdb copy is limited to in-frame clones, with some not included. The sample holds approximately 260,000 clones, approximately 90% seen once. The sequencing input was PBMCs or T cells enriched from blood (not recorded which). These receptor sequences come from a woman aged 30 to 39 with acute COVID-19. The CDR3 runs from the conserved cysteine through the conserved F or W. The D gene is left open where the match is weak. A clone size is listed for some rows: how often the clone was seen (once, few, many), or a class if it is expanded.

>NA|TRBJ2-3|TRBV3-1/TRBV3-2|NA
CASSSPGFQHTDTQYF
TGTGCCAGCAGCTCCCCAGGGTTCCAGCACACAGATACGCAGTATTTT
>NA|TRBJ2-1|TRBV24-1|TRBD1
CATSRGTGAYNEQFF
TGTGCCACCAGTCGCGGGACAGGAGCCTACAATGAGCAGTTCTTC
>NA|TRBJ1-5|TRBV28|TRBD1
CASSDRGNNQPQHF
TGTGCCAGCAGCGACAGGGGGAACAATCAGCCCCAGCATTTT
>NA|TRBJ2-2|TRBV5-1|TRBD1
CASSLAGRTGAGELFF
TGCGCCAGCAGCTTGGCCGGGAGGACAGGGGCCGGGGAGCTGTTTTTT
>NA|TRBJ2-5|TRBV7-2|NA
CASSWSVSAARETQYF
TGTGCCAGCAGCTGGTCGGTGAGCGCCGCGCGAGAGACCCAGTACTTC
>few|TRBJ2-3|TRBV28|TRBD2
CASSSIAGGPVDTQYF
TGTGCCAGCAGTTCTATAGCGGGAGGGCCGGTAGATACGCAGTATTTT
>few|TRBJ2-7|TRBV27|TRBD2
CASSRLAGGHEQYF
TGTGCCAGCAGTCGACTAGCGGGAGGGCACGAGCAGTACTTC
>NA|TRBJ2-3|TRBV5-1|TRBD2
CASSSGPRGGEADTQYF
TGCGCCAGCAGCTCCGGACCTCGGGGGGGCGAAGCAGATACGCAGTATTTT
>NA|TRBJ1-5|TRBV7-7|NA
CASSLTGQSNQPQHF
TGTGCTAGCAGCTTAACTGGACAGAGCAATCAGCCCCAGCATTTT
>NA|TRBJ2-6|TRBV18|NA
CASSVQGLHSGANVLTF
TGTGCCAGCTCGGTACAGGGCCTCCACTCTGGGGCCAACGTCCTGACTTTC
>NA|TRBJ1-2|TRBV2|NA
CASSGNFNYSYTF
TGTGCCAGCAGTGGAAACTTTAACTATAGCTACACCTTC
>NA|TRBJ2-5|TRBV7-6|NA
CASSPTSFQETQYF
TGTGCCAGCAGCCCGACTAGTTTCCAAGAGACCCAGTACTTC
>NA|TRBJ1-2|TRBV28|NA
CASTDPRNYGYTF
TGTGCCAGCACTGACCCGCGGAACTATGGCTACACCTTC
>once|TRBJ2-5|TRBV29-1|NA
CSVQWDLETQYF
TGCAGCGTTCAGTGGGACTTGGAGACCCAGTACTTC
>NA|TRBJ2-7|TRBV18|NA
CASSPRVAGRGQSGEQYF
TGTGCCAGCTCACCCCGAGTAGCCGGAAGGGGTCAGTCCGGCGAGCAGTACTTC
>NA|TRBJ1-4|TRBV2|NA
CASSELLRTYEKLFF
TGTGCCAGCAGTGAACTACTGAGAACTTATGAAAAACTGTTTTTT
>NA|TRBJ1-3|TRBV19|NA
CASSSPTGSGNTIYF
TGTGCCAGTAGTTCTCCGACAGGCTCTGGAAACACCATATATTTT
>NA|TRBJ2-7|TRBV5-4|NA
CASSPFAGEQYF
TGTGCCAGCAGCCCCTTCGCGGGGGAGCAGTACTTC
>NA|TRBJ2-2|TRBV5-6|TRBD1
CASRYTGVGTGELFF
TGTGCCAGCAGATATACAGGGGTCGGCACCGGGGAGCTGTTTTTT
>NA|TRBJ1-1|TRBV29-1|NA
CSVVRNTEAFF
TGCAGCGTTGTCCGGAACACTGAAGCTTTCTTT
>NA|TRBJ2-5|TRBV2|TRBD1
CASSTGQGEQETQYF
TGTGCCAGCAGTACGGGACAGGGCGAGCAAGAGACCCAGTACTTC
>NA|TRBJ2-3|TRBV5-1|TRBD1
CASSALQGSDTQYF
TGCGCCAGCAGCGCATTACAGGGGTCAGATACGCAGTATTTT
>once|TRBJ2-1|TRBV2|NA
CACQVRVPDNEQFF
TGTGCCTGCCAAGTACGGGTACCAGATAATGAGCAGTTCTTC
>NA|TRBJ2-7|TRBV20-1|NA
CSAGRPFEQYF
TGCAGTGCCGGGAGACCCTTCGAGCAGTACTTC
>few|TRBJ1-5|TRBV19|NA
CASSIQTISPYSNQPQHF
TGTGCCAGTAGTATTCAGACTATCAGCCCCTATAGCAATCAGCCCCAGCATTTT
>NA|TRBJ2-7|TRBV19|TRBD2
CASTSSGKGGEQYF
TGTGCCAGTACCTCTAGCGGGAAGGGGGGCGAGCAGTACTTC
>NA|TRBJ2-7|TRBV27|NA
CASSLGRGPREQYF
TGTGCCAGCAGTTTAGGGCGGGGACCTCGCGAGCAGTACTTC
>NA|TRBJ1-1|TRBV7-8|NA
CASSVSAGRRGNTEAFF
TGTGCCAGCAGCGTCTCTGCGGGGAGGAGGGGGAACACTGAAGCTTTCTTT
>NA|TRBJ1-1|TRBV10-3|NA
CAISEARVAFF
TGTGCCATCAGTGAAGCCAGGGTGGCTTTCTTT
>NA|TRBJ2-1|TRBV9|TRBD1
CASSVRSGGSNEQFF
TGTGCCAGCAGCGTACGGTCAGGGGGTTCCAATGAGCAGTTCTTC
>NA|TRBJ1-1|TRBV29-1|NA
CSVEVGGETEAFF
TGCAGCGTTGAAGTTGGGGGGGAGACTGAAGCTTTCTTT
>few|TRBJ2-1|TRBV24-1|TRBD2
CATSDPGLADNEQFF
TGTGCCACCAGTGATCCGGGACTAGCGGACAATGAGCAGTTCTTC
>NA|TRBJ2-7|TRBV27|TRBD2
CATNLYQREIGEQYF
TGTGCCACCAACCTATACCAGCGGGAGATAGGCGAGCAGTACTTC
>once|TRBJ1-1|TRBV5-1|TRBD1
CASSRKGTTGESTEAFF
TGCGCCAGCAGCCGAAAAGGCACTACAGGGGAGAGCACTGAAGCTTTCTTT
>NA|TRBJ2-3|TRBV7-2|TRBD1
CASSYRRGQGANTQYF
TGTGCCAGCAGCTATCGCCGAGGACAGGGGGCAAATACGCAGTATTTT
>NA|TRBJ2-1|TRBV19|TRBD2
CASRLLAGEYNEQFF
TGTGCCAGTAGATTACTAGCGGGGGAATACAATGAGCAGTTCTTC
>NA|TRBJ1-1|TRBV28|NA
CASSLGGAAEAFF
TGTGCCAGCAGTTTGGGGGGGGCAGCTGAAGCTTTCTTT
>NA|TRBJ2-1|TRBV5-1|TRBD2
CASTKSSGRSYNEQFF
TGCGCCAGCACTAAATCTAGCGGGAGGTCCTACAATGAGCAGTTCTTC
>NA|TRBJ1-3|TRBV14|NA
CASSPVPGHTGNTIYF
TGTGCCAGCAGCCCGGTCCCTGGACACACTGGAAACACCATATATTTT
>NA|TRBJ1-1|TRBV6-5|TRBD1
CASSYSGTGLYTEAFF
TGTGCCAGCAGCTACTCCGGGACAGGCCTATACACTGAAGCTTTCTTT